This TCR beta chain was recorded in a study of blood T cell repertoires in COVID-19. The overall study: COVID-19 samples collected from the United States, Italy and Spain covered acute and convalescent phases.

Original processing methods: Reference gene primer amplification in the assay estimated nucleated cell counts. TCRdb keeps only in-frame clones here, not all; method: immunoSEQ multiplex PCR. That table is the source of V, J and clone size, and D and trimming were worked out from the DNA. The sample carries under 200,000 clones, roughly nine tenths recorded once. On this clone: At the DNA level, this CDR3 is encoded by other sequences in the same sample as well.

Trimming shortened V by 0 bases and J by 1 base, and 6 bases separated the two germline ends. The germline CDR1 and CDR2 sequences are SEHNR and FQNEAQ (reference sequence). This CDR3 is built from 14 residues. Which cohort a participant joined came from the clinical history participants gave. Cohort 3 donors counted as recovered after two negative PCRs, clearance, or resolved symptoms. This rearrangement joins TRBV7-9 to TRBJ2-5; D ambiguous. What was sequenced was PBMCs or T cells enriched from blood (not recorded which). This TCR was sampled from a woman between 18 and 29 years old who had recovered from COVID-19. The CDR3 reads CASSLAGIQETQYF. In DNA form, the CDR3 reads TGTGCCAGCAGCTTAGCGGGCATCCAAGAGACCCAGTACTTC.